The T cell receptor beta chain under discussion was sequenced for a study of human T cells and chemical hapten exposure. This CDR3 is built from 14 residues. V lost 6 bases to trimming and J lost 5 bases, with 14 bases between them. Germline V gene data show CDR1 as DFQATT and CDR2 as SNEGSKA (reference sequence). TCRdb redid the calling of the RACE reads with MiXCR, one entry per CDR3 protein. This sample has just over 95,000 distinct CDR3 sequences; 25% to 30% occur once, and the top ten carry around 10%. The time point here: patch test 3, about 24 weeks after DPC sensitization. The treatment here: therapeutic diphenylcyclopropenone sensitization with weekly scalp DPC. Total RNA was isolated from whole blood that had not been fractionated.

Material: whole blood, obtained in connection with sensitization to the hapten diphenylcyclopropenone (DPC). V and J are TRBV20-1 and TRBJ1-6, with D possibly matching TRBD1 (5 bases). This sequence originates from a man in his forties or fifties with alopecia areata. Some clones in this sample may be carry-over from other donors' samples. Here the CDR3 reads CSARRETDNSPLHF. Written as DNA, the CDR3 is TGCAGTGCCAGGAGGGAGACAGATAATTCACCCCTCCACTTT.